The following is a TCR beta chain sequence with its context. The CDR3 spans 16 residues. Trimming pared 1 base from V and 4 bases from J, leaving 15 bases between. Germline CDR1 is SGHKS and CDR2 is YYEKEE (reference sequence). This specimen comes from a study of blood T cells in healthy people across ages. The use of a sample-barcoded 5' primer and a J-beta primer mix characterized a second PCR of about 7 to 12 cycles. In TCRdb, the 5' RACE reads were re-called with MiXCR into one record per CDR3 protein. The sample consists of fewer than 900,000 distinct CDR3 sequences, about 37% of them appearing once.

Sequencing used blood. The chain joins TRBV5-5 to TRBJ1-5, with a possible D match to TRBD1 (6 bases). The clonotype originates from a man aged 18 to 30 in good health. CDR3 in DNA: TGTGCCAGCAGCTTGTGGGACATGTCTAGGAATCAGCCCCAGCATTTT. It specifies CASSLWDMSRNQPQHF.